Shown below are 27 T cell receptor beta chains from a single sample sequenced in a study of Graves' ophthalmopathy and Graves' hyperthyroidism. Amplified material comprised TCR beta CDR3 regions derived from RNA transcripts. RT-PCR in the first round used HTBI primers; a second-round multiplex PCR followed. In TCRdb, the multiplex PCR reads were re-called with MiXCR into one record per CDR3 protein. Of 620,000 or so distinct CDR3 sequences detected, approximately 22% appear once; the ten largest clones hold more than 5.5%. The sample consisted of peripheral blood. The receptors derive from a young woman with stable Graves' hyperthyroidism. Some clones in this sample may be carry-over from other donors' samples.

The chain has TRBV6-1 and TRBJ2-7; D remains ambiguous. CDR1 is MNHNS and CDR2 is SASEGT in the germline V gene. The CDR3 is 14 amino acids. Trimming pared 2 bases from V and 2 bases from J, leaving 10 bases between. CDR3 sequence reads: CASSERSEAYEQYF. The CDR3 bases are TGTGCCAGCAGTGAAAGGTCCGAAGCCTACGAGCAGTACTTC.

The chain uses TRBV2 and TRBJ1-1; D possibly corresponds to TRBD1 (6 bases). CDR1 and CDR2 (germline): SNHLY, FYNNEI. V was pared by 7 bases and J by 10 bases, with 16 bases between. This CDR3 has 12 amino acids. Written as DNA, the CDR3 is TGTGCCAGCAAGGTGGGGGGCAGCGGAGCTTTCTTT. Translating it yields CASKVGGSGAFF.

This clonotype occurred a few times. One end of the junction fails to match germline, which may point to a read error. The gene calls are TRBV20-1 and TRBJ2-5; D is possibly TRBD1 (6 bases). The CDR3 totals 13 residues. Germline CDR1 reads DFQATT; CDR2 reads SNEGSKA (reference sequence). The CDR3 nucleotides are TGCAGTGCTAGATCGCAGGGGAAAGAGACCAAGTACTTC. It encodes CSARSQGKETKYF.

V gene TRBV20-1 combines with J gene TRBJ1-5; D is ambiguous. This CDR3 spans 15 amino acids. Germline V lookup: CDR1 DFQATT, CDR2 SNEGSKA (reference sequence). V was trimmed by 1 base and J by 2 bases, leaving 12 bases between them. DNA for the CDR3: TGCAGTGCTAGAGGGCCACTCTTTGGCAATCAGCCCCAGCATTTT. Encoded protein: CSARGPLFGNQPQHF.

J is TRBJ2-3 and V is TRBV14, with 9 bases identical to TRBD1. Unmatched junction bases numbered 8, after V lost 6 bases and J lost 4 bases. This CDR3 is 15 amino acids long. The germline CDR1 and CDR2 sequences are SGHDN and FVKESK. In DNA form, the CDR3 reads TGTGCCAGCAGTCTCGGACAGGGGTCGGCAGATACGCAGTATTTT. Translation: CASSLGQGSADTQYF.

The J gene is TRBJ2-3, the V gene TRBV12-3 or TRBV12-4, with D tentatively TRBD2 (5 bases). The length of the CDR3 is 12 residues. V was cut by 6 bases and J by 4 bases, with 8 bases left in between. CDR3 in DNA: TGTGCCAGCAGCTCCGGGGCAGATACGCAGTATTTT. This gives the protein CASSSGADTQYF.

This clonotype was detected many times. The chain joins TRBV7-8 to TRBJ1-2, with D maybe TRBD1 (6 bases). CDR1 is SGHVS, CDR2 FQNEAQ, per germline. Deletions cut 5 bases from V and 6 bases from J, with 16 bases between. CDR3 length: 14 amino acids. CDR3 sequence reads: CASSPRTAVDGYTF. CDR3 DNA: TGTGCCAGCAGCCCAAGGACAGCTGTTGATGGCTACACCTTC.

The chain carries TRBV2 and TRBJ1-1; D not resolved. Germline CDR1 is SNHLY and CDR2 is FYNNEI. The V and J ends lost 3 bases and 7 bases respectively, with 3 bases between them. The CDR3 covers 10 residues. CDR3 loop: CASSDDEAFF. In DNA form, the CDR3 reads TGTGCCAGCAGTGATGATGAAGCTTTCTTT.

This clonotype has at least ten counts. CDR3 DNA: TGTGCCAGCAGTTACCGGGGACTAGCTACTTACGAGCAGTACTTC. It codes for CASSYRGLATYEQYF. V usage is TRBV12-3 or TRBV12-4 and J usage is TRBJ2-7; the match to TRBD2 covers 9 bases. J gave up 4 bases and V 4 bases, and 8 bases lay outside the gene matches. The CDR3 has 15 amino acids.

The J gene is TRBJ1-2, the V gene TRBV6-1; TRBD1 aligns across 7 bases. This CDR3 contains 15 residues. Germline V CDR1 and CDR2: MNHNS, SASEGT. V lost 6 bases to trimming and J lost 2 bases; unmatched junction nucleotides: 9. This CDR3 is CASRVTGTANYGYTF. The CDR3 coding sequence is TGTGCCAGCAGGGTAACCGGGACAGCAAACTATGGCTACACCTTC.

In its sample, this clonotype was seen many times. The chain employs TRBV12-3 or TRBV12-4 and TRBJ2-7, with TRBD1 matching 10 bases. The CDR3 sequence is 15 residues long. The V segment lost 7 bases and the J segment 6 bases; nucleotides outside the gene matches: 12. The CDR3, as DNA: TGTGCCAGCACCCCGGGACAGGGGACTAGTGGCGAGCAGTACTTC. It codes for CASTPGQGTSGEQYF.

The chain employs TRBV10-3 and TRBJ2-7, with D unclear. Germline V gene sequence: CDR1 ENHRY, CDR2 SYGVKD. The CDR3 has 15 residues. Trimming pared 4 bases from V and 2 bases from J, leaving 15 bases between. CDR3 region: CAISVVDVSPYEQYF. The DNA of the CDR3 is TGTGCCATCAGTGTGGTGGACGTCAGTCCCTACGAGCAGTACTTC.

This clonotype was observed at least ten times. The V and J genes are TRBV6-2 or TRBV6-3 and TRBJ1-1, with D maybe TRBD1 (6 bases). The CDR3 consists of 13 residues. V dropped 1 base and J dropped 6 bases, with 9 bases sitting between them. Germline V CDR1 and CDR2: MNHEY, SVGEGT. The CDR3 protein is CASSYWGAAEAFF. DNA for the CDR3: TGTGCCAGCAGTTACTGGGGGGCCGCTGAAGCTTTCTTT.

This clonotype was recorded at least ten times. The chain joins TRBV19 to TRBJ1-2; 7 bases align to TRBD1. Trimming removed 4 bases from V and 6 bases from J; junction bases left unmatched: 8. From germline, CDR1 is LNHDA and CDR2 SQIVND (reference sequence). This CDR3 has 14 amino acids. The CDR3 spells CASSNLQGFDGYTF. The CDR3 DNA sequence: TGTGCCAGTAGTAACCTACAGGGGTTCGATGGCTACACCTTC.

This CDR3 reads CASSATGVIYGYTF. The CDR3 DNA reads TGTGCCAGCAGTGCGACGGGGGTCATATATGGCTACACCTTC. The chain couples TRBV6-1 to TRBJ1-2, with D possibly matching TRBD1 (5 bases). V was pared by 4 bases and J by 5 bases, with 14 bases between. Germline V gene lookup returns CDR1 MNHNS and CDR2 SASEGT. The CDR3 has 14 residues.

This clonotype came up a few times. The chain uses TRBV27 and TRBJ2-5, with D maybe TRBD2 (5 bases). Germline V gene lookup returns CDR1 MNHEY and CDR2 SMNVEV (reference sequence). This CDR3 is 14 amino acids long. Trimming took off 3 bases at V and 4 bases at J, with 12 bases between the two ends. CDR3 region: CASSFRGSGETQYF. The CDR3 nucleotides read TGTGCCAGCAGTTTTCGAGGGAGTGGAGAGACCCAGTACTTC.

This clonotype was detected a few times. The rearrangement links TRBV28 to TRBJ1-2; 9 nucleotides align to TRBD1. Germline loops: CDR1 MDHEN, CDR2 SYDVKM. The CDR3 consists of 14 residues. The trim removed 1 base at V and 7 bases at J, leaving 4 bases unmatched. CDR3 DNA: TGTGCCAGCAGTTTATCGGACAGGGGCCCTGGCTACACCTTC. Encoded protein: CASSLSDRGPGYTF.

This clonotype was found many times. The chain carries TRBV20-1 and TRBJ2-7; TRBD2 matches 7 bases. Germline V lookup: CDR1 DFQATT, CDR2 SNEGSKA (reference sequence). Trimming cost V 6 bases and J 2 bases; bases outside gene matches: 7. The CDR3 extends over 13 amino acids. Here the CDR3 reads CSANGGEPYEQYF. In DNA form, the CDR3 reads TGCAGTGCCAATGGGGGGGAACCCTACGAGCAGTACTTC.

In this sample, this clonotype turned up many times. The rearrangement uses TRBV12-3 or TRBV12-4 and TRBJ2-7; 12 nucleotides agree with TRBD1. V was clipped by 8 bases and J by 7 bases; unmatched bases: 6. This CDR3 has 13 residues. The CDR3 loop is CASGRDRGHEQYF. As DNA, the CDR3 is TGTGCCAGCGGGAGGGACAGGGGGCATGAGCAGTACTTC.

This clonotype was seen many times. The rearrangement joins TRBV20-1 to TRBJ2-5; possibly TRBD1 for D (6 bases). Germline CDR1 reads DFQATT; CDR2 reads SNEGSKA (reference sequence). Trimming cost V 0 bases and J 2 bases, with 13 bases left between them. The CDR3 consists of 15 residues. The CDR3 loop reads CSARDLQTGQETQYF. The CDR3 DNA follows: TGCAGTGCTAGAGATCTTCAGACAGGTCAAGAGACCCAGTACTTC.

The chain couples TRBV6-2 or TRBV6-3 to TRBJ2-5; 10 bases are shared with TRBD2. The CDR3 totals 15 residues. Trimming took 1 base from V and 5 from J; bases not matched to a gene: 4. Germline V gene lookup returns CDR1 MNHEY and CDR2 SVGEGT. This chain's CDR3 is CASSYLAGGLETQYF. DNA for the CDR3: TGTGCCAGCAGTTACTTAGCGGGGGGCCTGGAGACCCAGTACTTC.

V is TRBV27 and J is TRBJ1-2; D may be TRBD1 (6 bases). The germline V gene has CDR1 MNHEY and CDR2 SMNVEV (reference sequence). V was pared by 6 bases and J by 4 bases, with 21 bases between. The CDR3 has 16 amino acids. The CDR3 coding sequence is TGTGCCAGCAGGCCCGGGAGAGCCGGGGGCCCCTATGGCTACACCTTC. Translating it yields CASRPGRAGGPYGYTF.

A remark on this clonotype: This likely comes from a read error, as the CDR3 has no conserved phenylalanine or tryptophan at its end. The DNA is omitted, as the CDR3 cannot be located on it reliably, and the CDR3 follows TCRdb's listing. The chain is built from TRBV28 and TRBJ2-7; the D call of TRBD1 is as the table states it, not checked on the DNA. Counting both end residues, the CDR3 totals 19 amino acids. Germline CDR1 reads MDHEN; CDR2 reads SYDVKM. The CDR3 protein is CASSYPVLILGRSTYEQCL.

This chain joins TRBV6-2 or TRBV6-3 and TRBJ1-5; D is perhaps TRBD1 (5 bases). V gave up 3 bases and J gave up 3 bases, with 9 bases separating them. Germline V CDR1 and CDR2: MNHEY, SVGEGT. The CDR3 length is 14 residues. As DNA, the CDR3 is TGTGCCAGCAGTTATGACAGTGCCAATCAGCCCCAGCATTTT. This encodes CASSYDSANQPQHF.

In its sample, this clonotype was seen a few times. Here the CDR3 reads CASRTEANYGYTF. The CDR3 nucleotides are TGTGCCAGCAGGACGGAAGCTAACTATGGCTACACCTTC. The V and J genes are TRBV27 and TRBJ1-2; D is unresolved. CDR1 is MNHEY, CDR2 SMNVEV, per germline (reference sequence). This CDR3 has 13 residues. Trimming left V 6 bases short and J 0 bases short, with 8 bases between.

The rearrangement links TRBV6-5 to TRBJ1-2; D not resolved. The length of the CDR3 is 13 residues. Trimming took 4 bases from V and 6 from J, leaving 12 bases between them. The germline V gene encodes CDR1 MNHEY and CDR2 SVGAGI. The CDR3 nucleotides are TGTGCCAGCAGTTTTATCACTTCGGATGGCTACACCTTC. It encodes CASSFITSDGYTF.

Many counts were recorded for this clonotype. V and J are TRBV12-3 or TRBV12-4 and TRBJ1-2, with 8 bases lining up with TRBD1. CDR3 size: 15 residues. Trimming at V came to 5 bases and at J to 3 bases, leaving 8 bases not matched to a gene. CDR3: CASSHGQGGDYGYTF. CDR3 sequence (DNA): TGTGCCAGCAGTCACGGACAGGGAGGCGACTATGGCTACACCTTC.